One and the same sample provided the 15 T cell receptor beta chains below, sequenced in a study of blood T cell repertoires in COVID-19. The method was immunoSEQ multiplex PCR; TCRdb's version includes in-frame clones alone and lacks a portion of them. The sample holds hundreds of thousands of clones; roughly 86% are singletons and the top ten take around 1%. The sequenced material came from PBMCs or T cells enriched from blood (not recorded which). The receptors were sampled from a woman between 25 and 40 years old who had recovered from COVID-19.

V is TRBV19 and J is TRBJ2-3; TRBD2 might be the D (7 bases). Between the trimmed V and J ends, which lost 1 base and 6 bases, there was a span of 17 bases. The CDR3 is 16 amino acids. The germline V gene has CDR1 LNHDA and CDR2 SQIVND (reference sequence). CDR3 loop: CASSIVGGQMVDTQYF. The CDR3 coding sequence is TGTGCCAGTAGTATAGTGGGGGGGCAAATGGTCGATACGCAGTATTTT.

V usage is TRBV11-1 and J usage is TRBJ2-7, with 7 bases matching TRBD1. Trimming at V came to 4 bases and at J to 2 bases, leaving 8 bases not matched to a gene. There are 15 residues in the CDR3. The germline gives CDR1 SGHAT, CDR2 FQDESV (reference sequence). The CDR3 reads CASSSPSGTAYEQYF. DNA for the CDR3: TGTGCCAGCAGCTCCCCTTCCGGGACAGCCTACGAGCAGTACTTC.

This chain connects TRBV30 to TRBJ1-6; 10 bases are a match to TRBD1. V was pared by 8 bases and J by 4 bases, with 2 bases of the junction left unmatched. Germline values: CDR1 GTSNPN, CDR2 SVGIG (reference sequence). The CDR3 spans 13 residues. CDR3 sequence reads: CAGTGDYNSPLHF. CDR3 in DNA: TGTGCCGGGACAGGGGATTATAATTCACCCCTCCACTTT.

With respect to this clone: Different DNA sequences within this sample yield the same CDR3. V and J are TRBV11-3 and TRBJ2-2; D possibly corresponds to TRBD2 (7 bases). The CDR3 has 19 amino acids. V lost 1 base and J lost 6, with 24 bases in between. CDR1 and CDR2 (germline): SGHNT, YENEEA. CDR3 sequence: CASSLAGVGGGGTPGELFF. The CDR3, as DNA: TGTGCCAGCAGCTTAGCCGGGGTGGGGGGCGGGGGTACTCCCGGGGAGCTGTTTTTT.

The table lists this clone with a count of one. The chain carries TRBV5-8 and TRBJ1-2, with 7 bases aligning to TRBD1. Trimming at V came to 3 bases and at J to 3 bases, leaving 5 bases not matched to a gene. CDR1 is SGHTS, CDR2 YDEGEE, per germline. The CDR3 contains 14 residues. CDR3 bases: TGTGCCAGCAGCTACACAGGGGCGGACTATGGCTACACCTTC. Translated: CASSYTGADYGYTF.

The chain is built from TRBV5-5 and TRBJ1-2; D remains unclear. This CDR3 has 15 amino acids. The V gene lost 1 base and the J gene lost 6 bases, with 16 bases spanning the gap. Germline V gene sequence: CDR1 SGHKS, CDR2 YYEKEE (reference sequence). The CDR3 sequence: CASSLWSGLLHGYTF. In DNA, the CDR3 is TGTGCCAGCAGCTTGTGGTCCGGACTGTTGCATGGCTACACCTTC.

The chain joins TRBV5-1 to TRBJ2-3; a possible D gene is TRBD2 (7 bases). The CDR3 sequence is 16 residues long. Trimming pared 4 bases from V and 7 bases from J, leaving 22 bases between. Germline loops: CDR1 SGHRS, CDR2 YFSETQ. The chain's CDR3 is CASSLKLSAGAHTQYF. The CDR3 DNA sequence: TGCGCCAGCAGCCTCAAACTTTCCGCGGGGGCCCATACGCAGTATTTT. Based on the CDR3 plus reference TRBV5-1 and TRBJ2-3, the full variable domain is KAGVTQTPRYLIKTRGQQVTLSCSPISGHRSVSWYQQTPGQGLQFLFEYFSETQRNKGNFPGRFSGRQFSNSRSEMNVSTLELGDSALYLCASSLKLSAGAHTQYFGPGTRLTVL.

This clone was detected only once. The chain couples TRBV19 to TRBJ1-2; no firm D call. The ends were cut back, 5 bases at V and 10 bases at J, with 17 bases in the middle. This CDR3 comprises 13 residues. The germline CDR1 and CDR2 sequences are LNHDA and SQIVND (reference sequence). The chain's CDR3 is CASSWRLGSHYTF. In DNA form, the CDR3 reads TGTGCCAGTAGTTGGCGGCTTGGTAGTCACTACACCTTC.

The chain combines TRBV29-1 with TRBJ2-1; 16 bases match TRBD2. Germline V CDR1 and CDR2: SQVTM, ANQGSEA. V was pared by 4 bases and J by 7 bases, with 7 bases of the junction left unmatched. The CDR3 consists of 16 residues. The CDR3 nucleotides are TGCAGCGTTGTGGGACTAGCGGGGGGGCGGCGGAATGAGCAGTTCTTC. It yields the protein CSVVGLAGGRRNEQFF.

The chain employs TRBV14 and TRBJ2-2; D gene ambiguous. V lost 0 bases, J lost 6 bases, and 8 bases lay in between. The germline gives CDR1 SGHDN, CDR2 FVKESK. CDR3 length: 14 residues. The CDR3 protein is CASSQDVVAGELFF. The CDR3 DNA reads TGTGCCAGCAGCCAAGACGTGGTAGCCGGGGAGCTGTTTTTT. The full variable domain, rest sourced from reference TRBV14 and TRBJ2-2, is EAGVTQFPSHSVIEKGQTVTLRCDPISGHDNLYWYRRVMGKEIKFLLHFVKESKQDESGMPNNRFLAERTGGTYSTLKVQPAELEDSGVYFCASSQDVVAGELFFGEGSRLTVL.

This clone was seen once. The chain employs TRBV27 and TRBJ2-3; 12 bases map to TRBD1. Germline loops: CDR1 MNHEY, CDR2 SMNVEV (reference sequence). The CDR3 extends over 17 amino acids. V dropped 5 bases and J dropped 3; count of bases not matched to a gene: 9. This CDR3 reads CASSHTGTGGGTDTQYF. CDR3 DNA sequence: TGTGCCAGCAGTCACACCGGGACAGGGGGCGGAACAGATACGCAGTATTTT.

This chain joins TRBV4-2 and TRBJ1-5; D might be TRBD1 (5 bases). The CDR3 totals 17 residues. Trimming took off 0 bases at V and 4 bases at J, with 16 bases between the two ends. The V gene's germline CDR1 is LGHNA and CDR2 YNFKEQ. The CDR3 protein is CASSQDGGRGRNQPQHF. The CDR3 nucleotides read TGTGCCAGCAGCCAAGATGGCGGGAGGGGTAGAAATCAGCCCCAGCATTTT.

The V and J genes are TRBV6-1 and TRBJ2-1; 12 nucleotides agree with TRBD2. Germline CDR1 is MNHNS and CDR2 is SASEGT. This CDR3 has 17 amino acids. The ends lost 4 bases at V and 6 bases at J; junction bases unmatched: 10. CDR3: CASSALSSGGGSNEQFF. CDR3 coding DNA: TGTGCCAGCAGTGCCCTCTCTAGCGGGGGGGGTAGCAATGAGCAGTTCTTC.

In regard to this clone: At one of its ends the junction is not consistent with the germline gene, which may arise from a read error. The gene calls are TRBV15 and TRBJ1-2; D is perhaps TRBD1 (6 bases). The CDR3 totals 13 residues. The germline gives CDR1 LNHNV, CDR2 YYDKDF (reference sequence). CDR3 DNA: TGTGCCACCAGCAGAGATAGAAGCACCGGGACAATTTTC. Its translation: CATSRDRSTGTIF.

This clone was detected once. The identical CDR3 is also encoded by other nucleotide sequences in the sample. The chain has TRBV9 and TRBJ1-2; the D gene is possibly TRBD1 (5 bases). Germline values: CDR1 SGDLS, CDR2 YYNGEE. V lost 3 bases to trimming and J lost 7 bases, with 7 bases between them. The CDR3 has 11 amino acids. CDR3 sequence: CASSAQGGYTF. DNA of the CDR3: TGTGCCAGCAGCGCCCAGGGTGGCTACACCTTC.